These T cell receptor beta chains were read from a single sample in a study of blood T cell repertoires in COVID-19. Profiled with immunoSEQ multiplex PCR; TCRdb holds only in-frame clones, not every one. This sample has almost 350,000 clones, with 88% found just once. Sequencing input: PBMCs or T cells enriched from blood (not recorded which). The receptors come from a woman aged 25 to 39 who had been exposed to COVID-19. Both conserved end residues are part of each CDR3. D genes are given only for firm matches. Clone size appears in some rows only: once, few, many, or a class for an expanded clone.

.	TRBJ1-5	.	TRBV28	TGTGCCAGCAGTTTATCCGGGTCCTATATCAATCAGCCCCAGCATTTT	CASSLSGSYINQPQHF
TRBD2	TRBJ2-7	.	TRBV20-1	TGCAGTGCTAGTCCGACTAGCCCATCCTACGAGCAGTACTTC	CSASPTSPSYEQYF
TRBD2	TRBJ2-1	.	TRBV24-1	TGTGCCACCAGTGAGGGACTAGCGGGCAAGGCCTACAATGAGCAGTTCTTC	CATSEGLAGKAYNEQFF
.	TRBJ2-3	.	TRBV29-1	TGCAGCGGGGACCTCGCCCCGGGGGGCACAGATACGCAGTATTTT	CSGDLAPGGTDTQYF
.	TRBJ2-3	few	TRBV3-1/TRBV3-2	TGTGCCAGCAGCCAAGAAAAAGCGGACTCTAGCACAGATACGCAGTATTTT	CASSQEKADSSTDTQYF
.	TRBJ1-5	few	TRBV19	TGTGCCAGTAGTATCACAGGGACTAGCAATCAGCCCCAGCATTTT	CASSITGTSNQPQHF
TRBD1	TRBJ1-5	.	TRBV5-5	TGTGCCAGCAGCCTGACAGGGACTCAGCCCCAGCATTTT	CASSLTGTQPQHF
.	TRBJ1-2	.	TRBV5-1	TGCGCCAGCAGCTCAGGACAGCTCGATGGCTACACCTTC	CASSSGQLDGYTF
.	TRBJ1-6	.	TRBV28	TGTGCCGGGAGGTCCGCAAACGCCTATAATTCACCCCTCCACTTT	CAGRSANAYNSPLHF
TRBD1	TRBJ1-4	.	TRBV5-8	TGTGCCAGCAGCTTGGTCAGGGGGCTCCTTTCTAATGAAAAACTGTTTTTT	CASSLVRGLLSNEKLFF
.	TRBJ1-1	.	TRBV29-1	TGCAGCGTCTACAAGACAGAGATGAACACTGAAGCTTTCTTT	CSVYKTEMNTEAFF
.	TRBJ2-5	.	TRBV7-2	TGTGCCAGCAGCTCCCCCGCTAGGCAAGAGACCCAGTACTTC	CASSSPARQETQYF
.	TRBJ1-6	.	TRBV3-1/TRBV3-2	TGTGCCAGCAGCCAAGACCTGGGGCGTGACTTCCTCCACTTT	CASSQDLGRDFLHF
TRBD2	TRBJ2-7	.	TRBV14	TGTGCCAGCAGCCAGCGGGAGGGTACCAACGAGCAGTACTTC	CASSQREGTNEQYF
TRBD1	TRBJ1-2	once	TRBV7-9	TGTGCCAGCAGCTTAAGTGCATTTAAGGGGGCCTATGGCTACACCTTC	CASSLSAFKGAYGYTF
TRBD1	TRBJ1-1	.	TRBV28	TGTGCCAGCAGTTTCAGTAGGGGGCGCCGTACTGAAGCTTTCTTT	CASSFSRGRRTEAFF
.	TRBJ2-7	.	TRBV18	TGTGCCAGCTCACCGGGAGGAGTCTCCTACGAGCAGTACTTC	CASSPGGVSYEQYF
TRBD1	TRBJ1-3	.	TRBV2	TGTGCCAGGGACGAGCTAGAGAACAGGGGGCTTGGAAACACCATATATTTT	CARDELENRGLGNTIYF
.	TRBJ2-3	.	TRBV5-1	TGCGCCAGCAGCTTGGGCACCAGGTCAGATACGCAGTATTTT	CASSLGTRSDTQYF
TRBD1	TRBJ1-6	.	TRBV25-1	TGTGCCAGCAGTGACCACCTTGGGACAGGCTCTAATTCACCCCTCCACTTT	CASSDHLGTGSNSPLHF
TRBD1	TRBJ2-7	.	TRBV19	TGTGCCAGTAGTATTCAGGGGGCAAAATACGAGCAGTACTTC	CASSIQGAKYEQYF
.	TRBJ1-3	.	TRBV19	TGTGCCAGTACGACATCCCGCCTCACCATATATTTT	CASTTSRLTIYF
.	TRBJ1-1	.	TRBV6-5	TGTGCCAGCAGTTACTCTATGCGGGGTGGCACTGAAGCTTTCTTT	CASSYSMRGGTEAFF
.	TRBJ1-1	.	TRBV6-1	TGTGCCAGCAGCGAAGGCGGGCGGCCTGAAGCTTTCTTT	CASSEGGRPEAFF
.	TRBJ1-6	.	TRBV9	TGTGCCAGCAGCGTAGGATACAGGGAAAATTCACCCCTCCACTTT	CASSVGYRENSPLHF
.	TRBJ2-5	.	TRBV2	TGTGCCAGCAGTGTGACAGAAGAGACCCAGTACTTC	CASSVTEETQYF
.	TRBJ1-5	.	TRBV30	TGTGCCGCCAGGGATAGCAATCAGCCCCAGCATTTT	CAARDSNQPQHF
.	TRBJ2-7	.	TRBV5-6	TGTGCCAGCAGCTTGAGAGTCGGGAGCTCCTACGAGCAGTACTTC	CASSLRVGSSYEQYF
.	TRBJ1-5	.	TRBV5-1	TGCGCCAGCAGCTCCGGGGTGGATCGCAATCAGCCCCAGCATTTT	CASSSGVDRNQPQHF
TRBD1	TRBJ1-4	.	TRBV18	TGTGCCAGCTCACCCGACAGGGGCATTAATGAAAAACTGTTTTTT	CASSPDRGINEKLFF
TRBD1	TRBJ2-7	.	TRBV27	TGTGCCAGCACTCCATTGGGGACAGGTGGGAACTCCTACGAGCAGTACTTC	CASTPLGTGGNSYEQYF
.	TRBJ2-5	.	TRBV19	TGTGCCAGTAGTGCCTTTCGGCGGCAAGAGACCCAGTACTTC	CASSAFRRQETQYF
TRBD2	TRBJ2-1	.	TRBV27	TGTGCCAGCAGTCTCCCGGGACTACCAAACAATGAGCAGTTCTTC	CASSLPGLPNNEQFF
.	TRBJ1-5	.	TRBV18	TGTGCCAGCTCAACCCGCGGGGTCGACCAGCCCCAGCATTTT	CASSTRGVDQPQHF
TRBD2	TRBJ2-4	.	TRBV2	TGTGCCAGCAGTGAAGGCGGGGGACTAGCGGGATTCGATAACATTCAGTACTTC	CASSEGGGLAGFDNIQYF
TRBD1	TRBJ1-4	once	TRBV28	TGTGCCAGCAGTAGAGGGGGCAGCCTTAATGAAAAACTGTTTTTT	CASSRGGSLNEKLFF
.	TRBJ1-6	.	TRBV5-5	TGTGCCAGCAGCTTTCGGGATAATTCACCCCTCCACTTT	CASSFRDNSPLHF
TRBD1	TRBJ2-7	.	TRBV27	TGTGCCAGCGCTGACAGGGTGGCCGACGAGCAGTACTTC	CASADRVADEQYF
TRBD2	TRBJ2-4	.	TRBV10-2	TGCGCCAGCAGTGATCCCGGACTAGCGGGTCCTGGGATTCAGTACTTC	CASSDPGLAGPGIQYF
.	TRBJ1-3	.	TRBV6-5	TGTGCCAGCAGTTCCGACACTCGAAACACCATATATTTT	CASSSDTRNTIYF
TRBD2	TRBJ2-7	.	TRBV5-1	TGCGCCAGCAGCGTGGCGGGGGTTTCCTACGAGCAGTACTTC	CASSVAGVSYEQYF
TRBD2	TRBJ2-2	.	TRBV2	TGTGCCAGCAGTCGACTAGCGGGGGACACCGGGGAGCTGTTTTTT	CASSRLAGDTGELFF
TRBD1	TRBJ2-1	.	TRBV5-4	TGTGCCAGCAGCTCGAAGACAGGGGGCCTGGAGCAGTTCTTC	CASSSKTGGLEQFF
.	TRBJ2-2	once	TRBV15	TGTGCCACCAGCAGAGATTGGGCAGGGAACGGGGAGCTGTTTTTT	CATSRDWAGNGELFF
TRBD1	TRBJ2-7	.	TRBV19	TGTGCCAGTAGTCACCCCGGGACAGGGACCTACGAGCAGTACTTC	CASSHPGTGTYEQYF
TRBD2	TRBJ2-1	.	TRBV7-2	TGTGCCAGCAGCCCCGTCCTAGCGGGTAGAGAGCAGTTCTTC	CASSPVLAGREQFF
.	TRBJ1-3	.	TRBV7-9	TGTGCCAGCAGCCCCCGGACAGTCTCTGGAAACACCATATATTTT	CASSPRTVSGNTIYF
TRBD2	TRBJ2-1	.	TRBV24-1	TGTGCCACCAGTGACCCCCTAGCGGGATCCGGCAATGAGCAGTTCTTC	CATSDPLAGSGNEQFF
.	TRBJ2-5	.	TRBV7-3	TGTGCCAGCAGTACCATTGGAGCTTCCCAAGAGACCCAGTACTTC	CASSTIGASQETQYF
.	TRBJ1-2	.	TRBV29-1	TGCAGCTTGCAGGGTTCTGATGGCTACACCTTC	CSLQGSDGYTF
.	TRBJ2-4	.	TRBV27	TGTGCCAGCAGTAGGAGGACAGAAACACTAGCCAAAAACATTCAGTACTTC	CASSRRTETLAKNIQYF